A selection of T cell receptor beta chains follows, all from one sample in a study of radiotherapy plus CTLA-4 blockade in lung cancer. Method: immunoSEQ multiplex PCR; TCRdb's copy keeps in-frame clones and lacks some. The profile shows around 72,000 clones, 78% of them singletons. The sample was peripheral blood, taken from a patient treated with radiotherapy plus ipilimumab. The source is a human donor with non-small cell lung cancer who had a complete response to radiotherapy plus ipilimumab. Each CDR3 is given without its conserved first and last residue. The order of the fields is J gene, V gene, CDR3 protein.

j_gene: TRBJ1-5; v_gene: TRBV2; CDR3aa: ASSEGAGGLSNQPQH
j_gene: TRBJ1-2; v_gene: TRBV4-2; CDR3aa: ASSQEEGGGYT
j_gene: TRBJ2-5; v_gene: TRBV14; CDR3aa: ASSQLRDRHQETQY
j_gene: TRBJ1-3; v_gene: TRBV10-3; CDR3aa: AISNGNTIY
j_gene: TRBJ1-6; v_gene: TRBV7-6; CDR3aa: ASSLSGGGFSYNSPLH
j_gene: TRBJ1-2; v_gene: TRBV29-1; CDR3aa: SVESNYGYT
j_gene: TRBJ2-6; v_gene: TRBV11-3; CDR3aa: ASSLNGANVLT
j_gene: TRBJ1-5; v_gene: TRBV18; CDR3aa: ASSPPPGNQPQH
j_gene: TRBJ2-3; v_gene: TRBV6-6; CDR3aa: ASSYIKLRRPDTQY
j_gene: TRBJ2-2; v_gene: TRBV11-2; CDR3aa: ASSPPGRANTGELF
j_gene: TRBJ1-1; v_gene: TRBV11-3; CDR3aa: ASSFSETGTEAF
j_gene: TRBJ2-7; v_gene: TRBV4-1; CDR3aa: ASSQEELTYEQY
j_gene: TRBJ2-1; v_gene: TRBV18; CDR3aa: ASSPSAGGSLIRQF
j_gene: TRBJ1-2; v_gene: TRBV5-1; CDR3aa: ASTGGPSPNYGYT
j_gene: TRBJ1-2; v_gene: TRBV6-5; CDR3aa: ASSYSITSSNYGYT
j_gene: TRBJ1-5; v_gene: TRBV4-3; CDR3aa: ASSQVSGGNQPQH
j_gene: TRBJ1-1; v_gene: TRBV11-3; CDR3aa: ASSPGDRGRNTEAF
j_gene: TRBJ2-1; v_gene: TRBV9; CDR3aa: ASSVAAGEINEQF
j_gene: TRBJ2-3; v_gene: TRBV2; CDR3aa: ASKAGEADTQY
j_gene: TRBJ2-3; v_gene: TRBV7-6; CDR3aa: ASSLSLAGEGDTQY
j_gene: TRBJ1-4; v_gene: TRBV10-2; CDR3aa: ASFGQTATNEKLF
j_gene: TRBJ1-6; v_gene: TRBV2; CDR3aa: ASRGGQGAYSPLH
j_gene: TRBJ1-4; v_gene: TRBV11-2; CDR3aa: ASSLGVGSGATNEKLF
j_gene: TRBJ1-1; v_gene: TRBV21-1; CDR3aa: ASSLSKGLGTEAF
j_gene: TRBJ1-1; v_gene: TRBV30; CDR3aa: AWSVPAAGSSEAF
j_gene: TRBJ2-5; v_gene: TRBV7-2; CDR3aa: ASSLWQGRETQY
j_gene: TRBJ2-5; v_gene: TRBV19; CDR3aa: ASSIREAWETQY
j_gene: TRBJ1-6; v_gene: TRBV5-1; CDR3aa: ASSLAREDSPLH
j_gene: TRBJ2-2; v_gene: TRBV11-3; CDR3aa: ASSLNGGSNTGELF